A single sample gave rise to the 8 T cell receptor beta chains below, sequenced in a study of siplizumab effects on memory and regulatory T cells. Only in-frame clones appear in the TCRdb table, and some are missing; sequencing was by immunoSEQ multiplex PCR. The sample yields around 100,000 clones, approximately 94% seen once. The sequenced material came from non-Treg CD4+ T cells sorted from blood. Source of these receptors: a human donor in good health.

This chain connects TRBV18 to TRBJ1-1; tentatively, D is TRBD1 (6 bases). Germline lookup yields CDR1 KGHSH and CDR2 LQKENI. Between the trimmed V and J ends, which lost 3 bases and 6 bases, there was a span of 20 bases. The CDR3 consists of 16 residues. CDR3 residues: CASSPVPTGSTAEAFF. CDR3 in DNA: TGTGCCAGCTCACCGGTTCCGACAGGATCTACGGCTGAAGCTTTCTTT. Complete variable domain (other parts from reference TRBV18 and TRBJ1-1): NAGVMQNPRHLVRRRGQEARLRCSPMKGHSHVYWYRQLPEEGLKFMVYLQKENIIDESGMPKERFSAEFPKEGPSILRIQQVVRGDSAAYFCASSPVPTGSTAEAFFGQGTRLTVV.

The rearrangement links TRBV19 to TRBJ2-5; D possibly uses TRBD1 or TRBD2 (5 bases each). The CDR3 is 13 residues long. V dropped 4 bases and J dropped 5 bases, with 11 bases sitting between them. The V gene's germline CDR1 is LNHDA and CDR2 SQIVND (reference sequence). The CDR3 nucleotides read TGTGCCAGTAGTAGAGGGACGTTGGAGACCCAGTACTTC. Protein sequence: CASSRGTLETQYF.

CDR3 sequence (DNA): TGTGCCAGCAGCTTCGACAGGGAGGTGAACGGGGAGCTGTTTTTT. It encodes CASSFDREVNGELFF. The V and J genes are TRBV27 and TRBJ2-2; the D gene is possibly TRBD1 (7 bases). The CDR3 has 15 residues. Germline V gene sequence: CDR1 MNHEY, CDR2 SMNVEV (reference sequence). V lost 6 bases to trimming and J lost 7 bases, with 18 bases between them.

V usage is TRBV11-3 and J usage is TRBJ1-1; no clear D. The germline V gene encodes CDR1 SGHNT and CDR2 YENEEA. The CDR3 is made up of 15 amino acids. Trimming cost V 0 bases and J 8 bases, with 16 bases left between them. The DNA of the CDR3 is TGTGCCAGCAGCTTAGACCCCTCCAGTGGGTCCGAAGCTTTCTTT. Protein sequence: CASSLDPSSGSEAFF.

The chain links TRBV5-4 to TRBJ2-3; the D gene is possibly TRBD2 (6 bases). The CDR3 length is 15 residues. Trimming took off 0 bases at V and 5 bases at J, with 13 bases between the two ends. Germline lookup yields CDR1 SGHNT and CDR2 YYREEE (reference sequence). For the CDR3, the DNA is TGTGCCAGCAGCTTGGCTGCGGGATCTGGAGATACGCAGTATTTT. It translates to CASSLAAGSGDTQYF.

The genes are TRBV5-6 and TRBJ1-3, with D perhaps TRBD1 (6 bases). The V and J ends lost 4 bases and 4 bases respectively, with 15 bases between them. The CDR3 has 15 amino acids. Germline loops: CDR1 SGHDT, CDR2 YYEEEE. CDR3 nucleotides: TGTGCCAGCAGCCGCGGACAGTTCGGGGGAAACACCATATATTTT. This gives the protein CASSRGQFGGNTIYF.

V usage is TRBV30 and J usage is TRBJ1-1; D not certain. The germline gives CDR1 GTSNPN, CDR2 SVGIG (reference sequence). V shed 4 bases and J shed 2 bases, with 17 bases lying between them. There are 15 residues in the CDR3. CDR3: CAWKSGPGGNTEAFF. DNA of the CDR3: TGTGCCTGGAAGTCAGGCCCAGGAGGAAACACTGAAGCTTTCTTT.

The rearrangement uses TRBV7-3 and TRBJ2-1, with no clear D. Per the germline V gene, CDR1 is SGHTA and CDR2 is FQGTGA. The V and J ends lost 5 bases and 1 base respectively, with 15 bases between them. The CDR3 spans 16 residues. CDR3 loop: CASSVLVGSSYNEQFF. The CDR3 region has the DNA TGTGCCAGCAGCGTCTTGGTGGGGTCTTCCTACAATGAGCAGTTCTTC.